This passage covers 4 T cell receptor beta chains from one sample sequenced in a study of T cells in Graves' hyperthyroidism and ophthalmopathy. Regions amplified from RNA transcripts were the TCR beta CDR3 regions. The primer set for the first-round RT-PCR of the TCR CDR3 was HTBI. A single record per CDR3 protein comes from TCRdb applying MiXCR to the multiplex PCR reads. In the table there are about 380,000 distinct CDR3 sequences, roughly 14% of which are singletons. Sequenced: blood. The receptors were gathered from a woman aged 25 to 39 with Graves' ophthalmopathy.

This clonotype was picked up many times. V gene TRBV3-1 combines with J gene TRBJ1-2; possible D gene TRBD1, 5 bases. This CDR3 spans 15 amino acids. Per germline, CDR1 LGHDT and CDR2 YNNKEL (reference sequence). V lost 2 bases to trimming and J lost 5 bases, with 15 bases between them. The CDR3 sequence is CASSQQSGGIYGYTF. CDR3 bases: TGTGCCAGCAGCCAACAAAGCGGGGGAATATATGGCTACACCTTC.

As concerns this clonotype: A much larger clone differs by one base, so this may be a read error. The chain combines TRBV9 with TRBJ2-4; D gene unclear. Deletions cut 0 bases from V and 6 bases from J, with 10 bases between. Germline V gene data show CDR1 as SGDLS and CDR2 as YYNGEE. The CDR3 totals 14 residues. CDR3 DNA sequence: TGTGCCAGCAGCGTAGACGGTCGTCGAAACATTCAGTACTTC. Translating it yields CASSVDGRRNIQYF.

The chain uses TRBV9 and TRBJ2-1, with TRBD2 matching over 10 bases. The V segment lost 0 bases and the J segment 7 bases; nucleotides outside the gene matches: 4. Germline V gene data show CDR1 as SGDLS and CDR2 as YYNGEE. CDR3 length: 15 residues. The CDR3 region has the DNA TGTGCCAGCAGCGTAGAGGGGACTAGCGTTAATGAGCAGTTCTTC. Protein product: CASSVEGTSVNEQFF.

This clonotype was detected many times. J is TRBJ1-5 and V is TRBV11-2; 12 bases fit TRBD1. Germline V gives CDR1 SGHAT, CDR2 FQNNGV. CDR3 size: 15 residues. Trimming took 5 bases from V and 5 from J; bases not matched to a gene: 4. CDR3 in DNA: TGTGCCAGCAGCCTCGGGGACAGGGGGCATCAGCCCCAGCATTTT. This codes for CASSLGDRGHQPQHF.